A single sample is the source of the 11 T cell receptor beta chains below, sequenced in a study of naive and memory T cell subsets. Adult healthy volunteers gave 2.5 ml peripheral blood for whole-blood RNA. Alpha and beta constant region primers primed reverse transcription for blood and skin samples. Via MiXCR, TCRdb re-called the 5' RACE reads, giving one row per CDR3 protein. The sample holds over 20,000 distinct CDR3 sequences, around 21% seen once. Receptors originate from a female donor in good health.

This clonotype is termed medium-sized. The CDR3 DNA is TGTGCCTACGAAGGGGACCCGAATGAAAAACTGTTTTTT. Translated: CAYEGDPNEKLFF. The chain employs TRBV30 and TRBJ1-4, with a possible D match to TRBD1 (5 bases). The germline CDR1 and CDR2 sequences are GTSNPN and SVGIG (reference sequence). The length of the CDR3 is 13 residues. With 7 bases removed from V and 5 bases from J, the gap between germline ends came to 14 bases.

This clonotype was seen at least ten times. The chain joins TRBV20-1 to TRBJ2-5, with 8 bases aligning to TRBD1. The germline V gene encodes CDR1 DFQATT and CDR2 SNEGSKA (reference sequence). This CDR3 spans 13 amino acids. The trim removed 4 bases at V and 2 bases at J, leaving 3 bases unmatched. The CDR3 region is CSATGTGQETQYF. The CDR3 DNA reads as TGCAGTGCTACTGGGACAGGACAAGAGACCCAGTACTTC.

The CDR3 nucleotides read TGCAGCGGGGGACGGATGAACACTGAAGCTTTCTTT. Protein sequence: CSGGRMNTEAFF. This rearrangement joins TRBV29-1 to TRBJ1-1; D is possibly TRBD1 (5 bases). In germline, CDR1 is SQVTM, CDR2 ANQGSEA. V lost 7 bases to trimming and J lost 0 bases, with 9 bases between them. This CDR3 is built from 12 residues.

This clonotype was counted ten times or more. The rearrangement links TRBV29-1 to TRBJ2-7; 7 bases map to TRBD2. Trimming removed 6 bases from V and 3 bases from J; junction bases left unmatched: 8. The CDR3 totals 13 residues. The germline V gene encodes CDR1 SQVTM and CDR2 ANQGSEA. The CDR3 sequence: CSVHTGTNYEQYF. Written as DNA, the CDR3 is TGCAGCGTGCACACCGGGACTAACTACGAGCAGTACTTC.

The V call is TRBV5-1, the J call TRBJ2-7, with D perhaps matching TRBD2 (5 bases). There are 13 residues in the CDR3. Per germline, CDR1 SGHRS and CDR2 YFSETQ. The ends were cut back, 4 bases at V and 2 bases at J, with 10 bases in the middle. CDR3 sequence: CASSEDSTYEQYF. As DNA, the CDR3 is TGCGCCAGCAGCGAGGACTCGACCTACGAGCAGTACTTC.

This chain connects TRBV20-1 to TRBJ1-3; D unclear. The CDR3 runs to 15 residues. Germline V gives CDR1 DFQATT, CDR2 SNEGSKA (reference sequence). Trimming left V 0 bases short and J 8 bases short, with 17 bases between. The CDR3 sequence: CSARDPSHLGYTIYF. The CDR3 coding sequence is TGCAGTGCTAGAGACCCGTCGCACCTCGGGTACACCATATATTTT.

As for this clonotype: Relative to the germline gene, one junction end is altered; a read error may explain this. This chain joins TRBV6-5 and TRBJ2-5; no clear D. The length of the CDR3 is 13 residues. In germline, CDR1 is MNHEY, CDR2 SVGAGI. CDR3 region: CASSYWQQETQYF. The CDR3 DNA follows: TGTGCCAGCAGCTACTGGCAGCAAGAGACCCAGTACTTC.

The chain combines TRBV7-9 with TRBJ2-7; 8 nucleotides match TRBD1. Germline V gene sequence: CDR1 SEHNR, CDR2 FQNEAQ (reference sequence). With V trimmed by 0 bases and J by 2 bases, 6 bases remained unmatched. CDR3 length: 16 residues. Here the CDR3 DNA reads TGTGCCAGCAGCTTAGCCCCCGGGACAGGTGCCTACGAGCAGTACTTC. The encoded protein is CASSLAPGTGAYEQYF.

In this sample, this clonotype turned up a few times. The J gene is TRBJ1-4, the V gene TRBV29-1; tentative D call: TRBD1 (5 bases). In germline, CDR1 is SQVTM, CDR2 ANQGSEA. The CDR3 runs to 12 residues. Trimming removed 6 bases at V and 3 bases at J, with 8 bases between. CDR3 bases: TGCAGCGTGCAGGGACCTAATGAAAAACTGTTTTTT. Protein sequence: CSVQGPNEKLFF.

This clonotype was seen only a few times. The chain is built from TRBV7-9 and TRBJ1-5, with 8 bases aligning to TRBD1. CDR1 and CDR2 from the germline V gene are SEHNR and FQNEAQ (reference sequence). The CDR3 consists of 14 residues. V was clipped by 5 bases and J by 1 base; unmatched bases: 1. CDR3 DNA: TGTGCCAGCAGCCGGACAGGGAGCAATCAGCCCCAGCATTTT. It translates to CASSRTGSNQPQHF.

This clonotype appeared many times. The chain combines TRBV12-3 or TRBV12-4 with TRBJ2-3; TRBD2 aligns across 11 bases. The J segment lost 5 bases and the V segment lost 5 bases, leaving 9 bases of the junction unmatched. There are 16 residues in the CDR3. The CDR3 sequence: CASSPTLAGVVDTQYF. DNA of the CDR3: TGTGCCAGCAGTCCAACACTAGCGGGAGTAGTAGATACGCAGTATTTT.